This TCR beta chain stems from a study of radiation and T cells in renal cell carcinoma. Study at large: Nephrectomy followed 15 Gy stereotactic body radiation by 4 weeks.

Here immunoSEQ multiplex PCR was the method, and the copy in TCRdb shows in-frame clones only, minus some. The table has some 50,000 clones, roughly 78% seen once; the top ten hold 25% to 35%. Worth noting for this clone: Its antigen is currently unknown.

Germline CDR1 ENHRY, CDR2 SYGVKD. Trimming cost V 5 bases and J 5 bases, with 18 bases left between them. The CDR3 sequence is 15 residues long. Time point noted: blood 2 weeks post-SBRT. The treatment was: 15 Gy SBRT to primary tumor, nephrectomy 4 weeks later. Study-wide results and limits: Without pretreatment biopsies, baseline tumor clonotype presence was undetermined. In blood, top tumor clones expanded by 2 weeks, shrinking by 4.

The gene calls are TRBV10-3 and TRBJ2-5; TRBD1 or TRBD2 may be the D gene (6 bases each). The sequenced sample was blood, obtained from a patient whose treatment included radiotherapy and nephrectomy. This receptor was identified in a woman between 65 and 79 years old with renal cell carcinoma. CDR3 sequence: CAISLAQGLGETQYF. For the CDR3, the DNA is TGTGCCATCAGTCTAGCGCAGGGGCTGGGGGAGACCCAGTACTTC.